The present entry profiles one T cell receptor (beta chain) with its context. These data belong to a study of blood T cell repertoires in COVID-19. Methods used by the authors: Amplified reference gene primers provided the basis for estimating nucleated cell counts. TCRdb's table, derived via immunoSEQ multiplex PCR, lists solely in-frame clones and lacks some. Clone size and the V and J calls come from that table; the DNA yielded D and trimming. The sample contains approximately 120,000 clones, roughly 84% of which appear only once. Trimming removed 2 bases from V and 3 bases from J, with 7 bases in between. The CDR3 runs to 13 residues. The germline V gene encodes CDR1 GTSNPN and CDR2 SVGIG (reference sequence).

The receptor was derived from a woman aged 45-65 years with acute or convalescent COVID-19. Sequenced: peripheral blood. This chain joins TRBV30 and TRBJ2-2; D call uncertain. The CDR3 bases are TGTGCCTGGAGTACGAGCGACACCGGGGAGCTGTTTTTT. This encodes CAWSTSDTGELFF. Drawing the rest from reference TRBV30 and TRBJ2-2, the complete variable domain is SQTIHQWPATLVQPVGSPLSLECTVEGTSNPNLYWYRQAAGRGLQLLFYSVGIGQISSEVPQNLSASRPQDRQFILSSKKLLLSDSGFYLCAWSTSDTGELFFGEGSRLTVL.